This TCR beta chain derives from a study of quantifying T cell responses using KT2 cells. Study context: TCR alpha and beta constant-region primers primed reverse transcription of RNA. Overall study findings and caveats: The number of KT2 alpha and beta sequences was a linear function of input KT2 cells.

An oligo carrying a UMI was ligated to the cDNA 3' end. The first PCR ran roughly 4 cycles with an equimolar RC1.1 and RC1.2 beta primer mix. TCRdb re-analysed the UMI-ligation and nested PCR reads in MiXCR, keeping a single row per CDR3 protein. The data hold around 44,000 distinct CDR3 sequences, with approximately 17% observed a single time. The V segment lost 5 bases and the J segment 9 bases; nucleotides outside the gene matches: 25. The CDR3 totals 18 residues. CDR1 DFQATT and CDR2 SNEGSKA come from the germline V gene (reference sequence). This clonotype was seen ten or more times. Its antigen remains unknown.

The clonotype comes from a human donor. The sample was PBMCs spiked with cells of the T cell clone KT2. This chain joins TRBV20-1 and TRBJ2-1, with 7 bases identical to TRBD2. CDR3 nucleotides: TGCAGTGCTCCGATACTAGGTGCTAGCGGAGACCTGGTTCGTGAGCAGTTCTTC. Translation gives CSAPILGASGDLVREQFF.